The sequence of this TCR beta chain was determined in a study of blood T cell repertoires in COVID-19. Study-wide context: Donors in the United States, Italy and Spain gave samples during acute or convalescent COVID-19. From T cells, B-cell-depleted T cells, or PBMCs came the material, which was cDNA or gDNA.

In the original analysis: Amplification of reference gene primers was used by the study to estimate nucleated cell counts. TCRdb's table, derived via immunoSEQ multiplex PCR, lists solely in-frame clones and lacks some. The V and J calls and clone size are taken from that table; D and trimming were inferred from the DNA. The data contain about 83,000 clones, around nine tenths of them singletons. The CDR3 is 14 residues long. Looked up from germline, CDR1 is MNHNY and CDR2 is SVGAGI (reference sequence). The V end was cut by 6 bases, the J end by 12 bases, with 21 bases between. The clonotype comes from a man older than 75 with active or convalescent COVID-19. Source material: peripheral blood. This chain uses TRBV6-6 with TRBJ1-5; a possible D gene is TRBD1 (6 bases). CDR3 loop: CASSPGGAGALQHF. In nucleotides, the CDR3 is TGTGCCAGCAGCCCCGGGGGGGCGGGTGCCCTCCAGCATTTT.